These 9 T cell receptor beta chains originate from one sample sequenced in a study of cytomegalovirus exposure and HLA in healthy donors. PCR used 60 Vbeta primers and 13 Jbeta primers. TCRdb's table, derived via immunoSEQ multiplex PCR, lists solely in-frame clones and lacks some. The sample carries about 100,000 clones, roughly 77% recorded once. The sequencing input was PBMCs. These TCRs come from a woman between 50 and 59 years old in good health and CMV-seropositive.

The gene calls are TRBV7-8 and TRBJ2-5; 13 nucleotides line up with TRBD2. CDR1 is SGHVS, CDR2 FQNEAQ, per germline. V shed 5 bases and J 2 bases; nucleotides not matched to a gene: 5. The CDR3 spans 16 residues. CDR3 sequence (DNA): TGTGCCAGCAGCCAGACTAGCGGGGGGTGGCAAGAGACCCAGTACTTC. Its translation is CASSQTSGGWQETQYF.

As for this clone: No conserved phenylalanine or tryptophan ends this CDR3, so it is likely a read error. CDR3 nucleotide sequence: TGTGCCAGCAGCTCCGGGAGTAACACTGAAGCTTTCTCT. The encoded protein is CASSSGSNTEAFS. The chain uses TRBV7-9 and TRBJ1-1; D remains ambiguous. The CDR3 consists of 13 residues. The germline gives CDR1 SEHNR, CDR2 FQNEAQ (reference sequence). V was cut by 4 bases and J by 2 bases, with 8 bases left in between.

The V gene is TRBV9, the J gene TRBJ2-1, with D perhaps TRBD2 (5 bases). V shed 4 bases and J shed 2 bases, with 13 bases lying between them. The CDR3 spans 15 residues. The germline V gene has CDR1 SGDLS and CDR2 YYNGEE. CDR3 sequence reads: CASSFRTYTYNEQFF. Written as DNA, the CDR3 is TGTGCCAGCAGCTTTAGGACTTATACCTACAATGAGCAGTTCTTC. Full variable domain (outside the CDR3, taken from reference TRBV9 and TRBJ2-1): DSGVTQTPKHLITATGQRVTLRCSPRSGDLSVYWYQQSLDQGLQFLIQYYNGEERAKGNILERFSAQQFPDLHSELNLSSLELGDSALYFCASSFRTYTYNEQFFGPGTRLTVL.

CDR3 DNA sequence: TGTGCCAGCAGGCGGGGGGTCGACACAGATACGCAGTATTTT. Translation gives CASRRGVDTDTQYF. The chain employs TRBV5-6 and TRBJ2-3; TRBD2 aligns across 8 bases. Trimming took 5 bases from V and 2 from J; bases not matched to a gene: 4. Germline V lookup: CDR1 SGHDT, CDR2 YYEEEE. The CDR3 is 14 residues long.

The gene calls are TRBV6-6 and TRBJ1-4; TRBD1 matches at 7 bases. The CDR3 sequence is 16 residues long. Per germline, CDR1 MNHNY and CDR2 SVGAGI (reference sequence). The V gene end was trimmed by 2 bases and the J gene end by 5 bases; junction bases not matched to a gene: 8. The CDR3 sequence: CASSYPPGQLNEKLFF. The CDR3 DNA follows: TGTGCCAGCAGTTACCCCCCGGGACAGCTGAATGAAAAACTGTTTTTT.

The chain uses TRBV27 and TRBJ2-7; D is unresolved. This CDR3 is 14 amino acids long. V lost 5 bases to trimming and J lost 6 bases, with 17 bases between them. The germline gives CDR1 MNHEY, CDR2 SMNVEV (reference sequence). CDR3 residues: CASSLTTVLGEQYF. The CDR3 DNA reads as TGTGCCAGCAGTCTCACCACAGTCTTGGGCGAGCAGTACTTC.

This chain connects TRBV9 to TRBJ2-4; 7 positions agree with TRBD2. The V segment lost 2 bases and the J segment 8 bases; nucleotides outside the gene matches: 10. In germline, CDR1 is SGDLS, CDR2 YYNGEE. The CDR3 is made up of 15 amino acids. The CDR3 loop is CASSVGGLALDIQYF. CDR3 DNA: TGTGCCAGCAGCGTGGGAGGGCTAGCGCTGGACATTCAGTACTTC.

The CDR3 coding sequence is TGTGCCAGCAGCTTCGAACAGGGGAGGCAAGAGACCCAGTACTTC. This gives the protein CASSFEQGRQETQYF. V and J are TRBV7-9 and TRBJ2-5; perhaps TRBD1 as D (7 bases). Deletions cut 3 bases from V and 2 bases from J, with 13 bases between. CDR3 size: 15 residues. The germline V gene encodes CDR1 SEHNR and CDR2 FQNEAQ (reference sequence).

The J gene is TRBJ2-1, the V gene TRBV4-2; 13 bases map to TRBD2. This CDR3 comprises 16 residues. Germline CDR1 is LGHNA and CDR2 is YNFKEQ. The V and J ends lost 4 bases and 4 bases, in that order; junction bases with no gene match: 4. This CDR3 reads CASSRGLAGTYNEQFF. The CDR3 nucleotides are TGTGCCAGCAGCCGGGGACTAGCGGGGACATACAATGAGCAGTTCTTC.